The 27 T cell receptor beta chains below all came from one sample that was sequenced in a study of a mutant IDH1 vaccine in newly diagnosed glioma. Their specific antigens are unknown. Assay: immunoSEQ multiplex PCR; the TCRdb copy retains only in-frame clones and omits some. The sample has around 44,000 clones; more than 60% are singletons. Time point noted: week 35, safety follow-up. It was 300 ug of mutant IDH1 20-mer peptide that made up each vaccine dose, given with topical imiquimod. The sequencing used PBMCs, collected from a glioma patient whose treatment included an IDH1 peptide vaccine. These receptor sequences come from a man aged 35-49 years with glioma.

This chain connects TRBV30 to TRBJ2-2; unclear D gene. There are 13 residues in the CDR3. Trimming pared 3 bases from V and 1 base from J, leaving 6 bases between. From germline, CDR1 is GTSNPN and CDR2 SVGIG (reference sequence). In DNA form, the CDR3 reads TGTGCCTGGAGGCAGGTGAACACCGGGGAGCTGTTTTTT. Its protein is CAWRQVNTGELFF. Supplemented by reference TRBV30 and TRBJ2-2, the full variable domain reads SQTIHQWPATLVQPVGSPLSLECTVEGTSNPNLYWYRQAAGRGLQLLFYSVGIGQISSEVPQNLSASRPQDRQFILSSKKLLLSDSGFYLCAWRQVNTGELFFGEGSRLTVL.

This clone came up many times. The chain is built from TRBV7-3 and TRBJ2-1, with 8 bases fitting TRBD2. This CDR3 region has 16 residues. Germline V CDR1 and CDR2: SGHTA, FQGTGA. The J segment lost 10 bases and the V segment lost 1 base, leaving 12 bases of the junction unmatched. The CDR3 loop is CASSLSGRGGIQEQFF. The CDR3 nucleotides read TGTGCCAGCAGCTTAAGTGGACGGGGGGGCATTCAAGAGCAGTTCTTC.

The gene calls are TRBV4-1 and TRBJ2-7, with 10 bases fitting TRBD1. V lost 3 bases, J lost 3 bases, and 5 bases stayed unmatched. This CDR3 region has 15 residues. CDR1 is MGHRA and CDR2 is YSYEKL in the germline V gene. The chain's CDR3 is CASSHSGTGDYEQYF. As DNA, the CDR3 is TGCGCCAGCAGCCACTCGGGGACAGGGGACTACGAGCAGTACTTC.

Of note for this clone: The same CDR3 arises from other DNA sequences in this sample as well. The rearrangement joins TRBV7-2 to TRBJ2-1, with D hard to call. The CDR3 is made up of 14 amino acids. Looked up from germline, CDR1 is SGHTA and CDR2 is FQGNSA. Trimming shortened V by 1 base and J by 4 bases, and 8 bases separated the two germline ends. DNA of the CDR3: TGTGCCAGCAGCTTAGGATGGGCTTACAATGAGCAGTTCTTC. Amino acids: CASSLGWAYNEQFF.

Of note for this clone: A read error may produce the germline difference seen at one junction end. The genes are TRBV7-7 and TRBJ1-2; D unresolved. Per the germline V gene, CDR1 is SSHAT and CDR2 is FNYEAQ (reference sequence). The CDR3 is 14 amino acids. The CDR3 loop reads CASSFGSRICGYTF. Here the CDR3 DNA reads TGTGCTAGCAGCTTCGGCAGTCGAATATGTGGCTACACCTTC.

This clone is medium-sized by share. The chain joins TRBV30 to TRBJ1-5; D is perhaps TRBD1 (6 bases). The germline gives CDR1 GTSNPN, CDR2 SVGIG (reference sequence). The CDR3 totals 14 residues. V lost 3 bases, J lost 5 bases, and 14 bases lay in between. CDR3 protein: CAWSIHRDHQPQHF. CDR3 DNA: TGTGCCTGGAGCATTCACAGGGACCATCAGCCCCAGCATTTT.

The V call is TRBV2, the J call TRBJ1-4; no reliable D call. V lost 10 bases to trimming and J lost 5 bases, with 11 bases between them. This CDR3 contains 12 residues. Germline CDR1 and CDR2: SNHLY and FYNNEI. The CDR3 loop is CATEARNEKLFF. The CDR3 DNA reads as TGTGCCACCGAGGCCCGAAATGAAAAACTGTTTTTT.

The V gene is TRBV9, the J gene TRBJ2-2; TRBD2 agrees at 7 bases. Germline CDR1 is SGDLS and CDR2 is YYNGEE. The CDR3 loop spans 16 amino acids. J lost 1 base, V lost 3 bases, and 6 bases had no gene match. DNA for the CDR3: TGTGCCAGCAGCGACCCAGCGGGGCTGAACACCGGGGAGCTGTTTTTT. This codes for CASSDPAGLNTGELFF. Variable domain in full (rest from reference TRBV9 and TRBJ2-2): DSGVTQTPKHLITATGQRVTLRCSPRSGDLSVYWYQQSLDQGLQFLIQYYNGEERAKGNILERFSAQQFPDLHSELNLSSLELGDSALYFCASSDPAGLNTGELFFGEGSRLTVL.

The rearrangement links TRBV5-1 to TRBJ1-1, with a possible D match to TRBD1 (5 bases). V was trimmed by 6 bases and J by 0 bases, leaving 9 bases between them. The CDR3 is made up of 13 amino acids. Germline V CDR1 and CDR2: SGHRS, YFSETQ. CDR3 protein: CASTGTVNTEAFF. Here the CDR3 DNA reads TGCGCCAGCACCGGGACGGTGAACACTGAAGCTTTCTTT.

This chain links TRBV18 with TRBJ1-3, with a possible D match to TRBD1 (5 bases). In germline, CDR1 is KGHSH, CDR2 LQKENI. The V end was cut by 3 bases, the J end by 4 bases, with 22 bases between. CDR3 length: 18 residues. The CDR3 DNA reads as TGTGCCAGCTCACCTGGCATTTCGAGCGGGGCTGGCGGAAACACCATATATTTT. It yields the protein CASSPGISSGAGGNTIYF.

V gene TRBV10-1 combines with J gene TRBJ2-3; D is perhaps TRBD1 (6 bases). Between the trimmed V and J ends, which lost 5 bases and 2 bases, there was a span of 11 bases. CDR3 length: 14 residues. Germline assignment: CDR1 WNHNN and CDR2 SYGVQD (reference sequence). The CDR3 region is CASSRDTNTDTQYF. CDR3 sequence (DNA): TGCGCCAGCAGTAGGGACACCAACACAGATACGCAGTATTTT.

By proportion, this clone is medium-sized. The chain is built from TRBV7-2 and TRBJ2-5; tentatively, D is TRBD2 (6 bases). The CDR3 has 15 amino acids. V gave up 3 bases and J gave up 2 bases, with 13 bases separating them. Germline V lookup: CDR1 SGHTA, CDR2 FQGNSA. In nucleotides, the CDR3 is TGTGCCAGCAGCTTGGGCGGGGATCCTCAAGAGACCCAGTACTTC. It encodes CASSLGGDPQETQYF.

In its sample, this clone was seen once. The rearrangement uses TRBV7-9 and TRBJ2-7; D remains ambiguous. CDR3 length: 12 residues. Looked up from germline, CDR1 is SEHNR and CDR2 is FQNEAQ (reference sequence). With 1 base removed from V and 7 bases from J, the gap between germline ends came to 8 bases. The CDR3, as DNA: TGTGCCAGCAGCTTAGAGTTTACAGAGCAGTACTTC. It translates to CASSLEFTEQYF.

This chain uses TRBV7-9 with TRBJ1-1; D not resolved. Germline CDR1 reads SEHNR; CDR2 reads FQNEAQ (reference sequence). The length of the CDR3 is 13 residues. Deletions cut 1 base from V and 3 bases from J, with 6 bases between. CDR3 region: CASSLVRDTEAFF. In nucleotides, the CDR3 is TGTGCCAGCAGCTTAGTCCGGGACACTGAAGCTTTCTTT.

The genes are TRBV7-6 and TRBJ2-3; 10 positions agree with TRBD2. In germline, CDR1 is SGHVS, CDR2 FNYEAQ. The CDR3 loop spans 18 amino acids. The V and J ends lost 4 bases and 2 bases, in that order; junction bases with no gene match: 12. The CDR3 region is CASSSLPRTSGFTDTQYF. CDR3 bases: TGTGCCAGCAGCTCCCTCCCCCGGACTAGCGGATTCACAGATACGCAGTATTTT. Full variable domain (remainder filled in from reference TRBV7-6 and TRBJ2-3): GAGVSQSPRYKVTKRGQDVALRCDPISGHVSLYWYRQALGQGPEFLTYFNYEAQQDKSGLPNDRFSAERPEGSISTLTIQRTEQRDSAMYRCASSSLPRTSGFTDTQYFGPGTRLTVL.

The V call is TRBV7-6, the J call TRBJ2-2, with 8 bases matching TRBD1. Trimming at V came to 5 bases and at J to 4 bases, leaving 6 bases not matched to a gene. The CDR3 has 15 amino acids. Looked up from germline, CDR1 is SGHVS and CDR2 is FNYEAQ. CDR3 protein: CASSAGQGLTGELFF. The DNA of the CDR3 is TGTGCCAGCAGCGCCGGACAGGGTCTCACCGGGGAGCTGTTTTTT.

The rearrangement links TRBV5-1 to TRBJ2-4; D is undetermined. There are 14 residues in the CDR3. V was pared by 0 bases and J by 1 base, with 5 bases between. Germline V gene lookup returns CDR1 SGHRS and CDR2 YFSETQ. The CDR3: CASSLEQAKNIQYF. The CDR3, as DNA: TGCGCCAGCAGCTTGGAACAGGCCAAAAACATTCAGTACTTC.

The chain links TRBV5-4 to TRBJ2-2; possible D gene TRBD1, 6 bases. CDR3 size: 16 residues. Trimming cost V 4 bases and J 2 bases, with 15 bases left between them. Germline V lookup: CDR1 SGHNT, CDR2 YYREEE (reference sequence). CDR3 sequence reads: CASSPLQGVNTGELFF. CDR3 DNA sequence: TGTGCCAGCAGCCCACTACAGGGAGTCAACACCGGGGAGCTGTTTTTT.

The chain links TRBV5-1 to TRBJ2-2; 9 positions match TRBD1. In germline, CDR1 is SGHRS, CDR2 YFSETQ. V lost 4 bases, J lost 0 bases, and 4 bases stayed unmatched. The CDR3 extends over 16 amino acids. This CDR3 reads CASSGTGPPNTGELFF. DNA of the CDR3: TGCGCCAGCAGCGGGACAGGGCCCCCGAACACCGGGGAGCTGTTTTTT.

The chain has TRBV4-2 and TRBJ2-3; possibly TRBD1 for D (5 bases). The V gene's germline CDR1 is LGHNA and CDR2 YNFKEQ. This CDR3 comprises 16 residues. V was clipped by 2 bases and J by 4 bases, with 16 bases between them. CDR3 residues: CASSQSLGLAPDTQYF. The CDR3 DNA is TGTGCCAGCAGCCAAAGCCTGGGGCTTGCCCCAGATACGCAGTATTTT.

The J gene is TRBJ1-4, the V gene TRBV19; perhaps TRBD1 as D (5 bases). The V gene's germline CDR1 is LNHDA and CDR2 SQIVND (reference sequence). The CDR3 totals 15 residues. V was shortened by 6 bases and J by 0 bases, with 11 bases between the two germline ends. The CDR3: CASSDSMPTNEKLFF. DNA of the CDR3: TGTGCCAGTAGCGACAGTATGCCAACTAATGAAAAACTGTTTTTT.

The chain links TRBV7-2 to TRBJ2-5; 10 bases match TRBD2. Trimming cost V 0 bases and J 5 bases; bases outside gene matches: 6. This CDR3 is 16 amino acids long. From germline, CDR1 is SGHTA and CDR2 FQGNSA. CDR3 loop: CASSLAYSGGAETQYF. In nucleotides, the CDR3 is TGTGCCAGCAGCTTAGCGTACAGCGGGGGGGCGGAGACCCAGTACTTC.

The genes are TRBV6-5 and TRBJ1-4; TRBD1 is a possible D gene (5 bases). Germline V lookup: CDR1 MNHEY, CDR2 SVGAGI. The CDR3 consists of 15 residues. V was pared by 0 bases and J by 7 bases, with 12 bases between. CDR3 nucleotides: TGTGCCAGCAGTTACTCGGGGAGGGGCGGTGAAAAACTGTTTTTT. This gives the protein CASSYSGRGGEKLFF.

The chain couples TRBV6-5 to TRBJ2-5, with 9 bases lining up with TRBD1. Germline CDR1 reads MNHEY; CDR2 reads SVGAGI. CDR3 length: 15 amino acids. V was clipped by 6 bases and J by 0 bases; unmatched bases: 5. CDR3 sequence: CASSPGTGNQETQYF. CDR3 in DNA: TGTGCCAGCAGCCCCGGGACAGGGAACCAAGAGACCCAGTACTTC.

The J gene is TRBJ2-7, the V gene TRBV7-9; D not certain. The V end lost 1 base, the J end lost 6 bases, and 7 bases lay between the germline ends. The CDR3 spans 12 residues. Germline values: CDR1 SEHNR, CDR2 FQNEAQ (reference sequence). The chain's CDR3 is CASSLGTAEQYF. CDR3 bases: TGTGCCAGCAGCTTAGGGACGGCCGAGCAGTACTTC.

The chain recombines TRBV27 with TRBJ2-1, with 9 nucleotides matching TRBD1. The CDR3 length is 15 residues. CDR1 is MNHEY and CDR2 is SMNVEV in the germline V gene (reference sequence). V gave up 7 bases and J gave up 2 bases; unmatched junction bases: 6. The CDR3 here is CASILTGGAYNEQFF. The CDR3 nucleotides are TGTGCCAGCATCCTCACAGGGGGCGCCTACAATGAGCAGTTCTTC.

The chain joins TRBV18 to TRBJ2-5, with 9 bases lining up with TRBD1. V lost 3 bases to trimming and J lost 1 base; unmatched junction nucleotides: 3. In germline, CDR1 is KGHSH, CDR2 LQKENI. The CDR3 loop spans 15 amino acids. The CDR3 region is CASSPGQGPQETQYF. The DNA of the CDR3 is TGTGCCAGCTCACCGGGACAGGGTCCCCAAGAGACCCAGTACTTC.